These T cell receptor beta chains were read from a single sample in a study of control samples from healthy donors and cancer patients. Generated by immunoSEQ multiplex PCR, the TCRdb table keeps only in-frame clones and is missing some. The data hold around 89,000 clones, with almost 85% observed a single time. The sample taken for sequencing was blood. Every receptor here comes from a woman aged 55 to 70 in good health. The CDR3 runs from the conserved cysteine through the conserved F or W. The D gene is left open where the match is weak. Size is stated for part of the rows, as once, few or many counts, or as a class when the clone is expanded.

size: many
J: TRBJ2-4
V: TRBV19
D: TRBD1
CDR3: CASGTGSGPLAKNIQYF
DNA: TGTGCCAGTGGGACAGGGTCGGGACCTCTAGCCAAAAACATTCAGTACTTC

size: NA
J: TRBJ2-5
V: TRBV2
D: NA
CDR3: CASSERRLQETQYF
DNA: TGTGCCAGCAGTGAACGGCGGCTTCAAGAGACCCAGTACTTC

size: NA
J: TRBJ1-4
V: TRBV2
D: TRBD1
CDR3: CASSEGQNPEKLFF
DNA: TGTGCCAGCAGTGAGGGACAGAATCCTGAAAAACTGTTTTTT

size: NA
J: TRBJ1-5
V: TRBV27
D: NA
CDR3: CASSLGYSNQPQHF
DNA: TGTGCCAGCAGTTTGGGGTATAGCAATCAGCCCCAGCATTTT

size: NA
J: TRBJ1-4
V: TRBV4-1
D: TRBD1
CDR3: CASSQPRQGARKLFF
DNA: TGCGCCAGCAGCCAACCCAGACAGGGGGCGAGAAAACTGTTTTTT

size: NA
J: TRBJ2-1
V: TRBV6-2/TRBV6-3
D: NA
CDR3: CASSYIKSTLLGGNEQFF
DNA: TGTGCCAGCAGTTACATTAAATCGACACTCCTTGGGGGCAATGAGCAGTTCTTC

size: few
J: TRBJ2-7
V: TRBV18
D: NA
CDR3: CARGTGTHYEQYF
DNA: TGTGCCAGAGGCACAGGCACCCACTACGAGCAGTACTTC

size: NA
J: TRBJ2-5
V: TRBV28
D: NA
CDR3: CASKEDSQETQYF
DNA: TGTGCCAGTAAAGAGGACAGCCAAGAGACCCAGTACTTC

size: NA
J: TRBJ2-5
V: TRBV19
D: NA
CDR3: CASSISLVETQYF
DNA: TGTGCCAGTAGTATCTCCCTGGTAGAGACCCAGTACTTC

size: NA
J: TRBJ1-2
V: TRBV7-9
D: NA
CDR3: CASSINRDGYTF
DNA: TGTGCCAGCAGCATCAACAGGGATGGCTACACCTTC

size: NA
J: TRBJ2-2
V: TRBV5-1
D: NA
CDR3: CASSLREGTGELFF
DNA: TGCGCCAGCAGCCTCAGGGAAGGCACCGGGGAGCTGTTTTTT

size: NA
J: TRBJ2-5
V: TRBV12-5
D: TRBD1
CDR3: CASGLNSGQGVETQYF
DNA: TGTGCTAGTGGTTTGAACTCAGGACAGGGAGTGGAGACCCAGTACTTC

size: NA
J: TRBJ1-1
V: TRBV27
D: NA
CDR3: CASSSNRDSTEAFF
DNA: TGTGCCAGCAGTTCAAACCGGGACTCCACTGAAGCTTTCTTT

size: NA
J: TRBJ1-4
V: TRBV5-5
D: NA
CDR3: CASSSIEKLFF
DNA: TGTGCCAGCAGTTCCATTGAAAAACTGTTTTTT

size: once
J: TRBJ2-5
V: TRBV7-2
D: TRBD2
CDR3: CASSARLAGEETQYF
DNA: TGTGCCAGCAGCGCAAGACTAGCGGGGGAAGAGACCCAGTACTTC

size: NA
J: TRBJ1-4
V: TRBV5-1
D: TRBD1
CDR3: CASSQGQGAGKLFF
DNA: TGCGCCAGCAGCCAGGGACAGGGGGCAGGAAAACTGTTTTTT

size: NA
J: TRBJ1-4
V: TRBV10-2
D: NA
CDR3: CATQVGLANEKLFF
DNA: TGCGCCACCCAGGTCGGTTTGGCTAATGAAAAACTGTTTTTT

size: NA
J: TRBJ2-6
V: TRBV11-2
D: TRBD1
CDR3: CASSRDRSSGANVLTF
DNA: TGTGCCAGCAGCCGGGACAGGAGCTCTGGGGCCAACGTCCTGACTTTC

size: NA
J: TRBJ2-7
V: TRBV7-6
D: NA
CDR3: CASSPPPRGTIAYEQYF
DNA: TGTGCCAGCAGCCCCCCGCCGAGGGGGACAATAGCCTACGAGCAGTACTTC

size: NA
J: TRBJ2-5
V: TRBV5-1
D: NA
CDR3: CASSLELGPGETQYF
DNA: TGCGCCAGCAGCTTGGAATTGGGTCCGGGTGAGACCCAGTACTTC

size: NA
J: TRBJ2-2
V: TRBV27
D: TRBD1
CDR3: CASRIGTGGAGELFF
DNA: TGTGCCAGCAGAATCGGGACAGGGGGTGCCGGGGAGCTGTTTTTT

size: NA
J: TRBJ1-1
V: TRBV6-5
D: NA
CDR3: CASSYSRRKNTEAFF
DNA: TGTGCCAGCAGTTACTCGAGGCGGAAGAACACTGAAGCTTTCTTT

size: NA
J: TRBJ1-1
V: TRBV12-5
D: NA
CDR3: CASGSMGRVTEAFF
DNA: TGTGCTAGTGGTTCGATGGGGAGGGTTACTGAAGCTTTCTTT

size: NA
J: TRBJ1-5
V: TRBV4-1
D: NA
CDR3: CASSLGVNQPQHF
DNA: TGCGCCAGCAGCCTCGGGGTGAATCAGCCCCAGCATTTT

size: NA
J: TRBJ1-1
V: TRBV11-2
D: NA
CDR3: CASSLDSRTLNTEAFF
DNA: TGTGCCAGCAGCTTAGATTCGAGGACACTGAACACTGAAGCTTTCTTT

size: NA
J: TRBJ1-4
V: TRBV4-3
D: TRBD1
CDR3: CASSQTGAPNEKLFF
DNA: TGCGCCAGCAGCCAGACAGGGGCACCTAATGAAAAACTGTTTTTT

size: once
J: TRBJ1-1
V: TRBV4-3
D: NA
CDR3: CASSRAENTEAFF
DNA: TGCGCCAGCTCGCGGGCCGAGAACACTGAAGCTTTCTTT

size: NA
J: TRBJ2-2
V: TRBV5-1
D: NA
CDR3: CASSLVRSGNTGELFF
DNA: TGCGCCAGCAGCTTGGTTCGGTCCGGTAACACCGGGGAGCTGTTTTTT

size: many
J: TRBJ1-1
V: TRBV11-2
D: NA
CDR3: CASSSVGQSNTEAFF
DNA: TGTGCCAGCAGCTCCGTCGGCCAGAGCAACACTGAAGCTTTCTTT

size: NA
J: TRBJ1-2
V: TRBV7-2
D: NA
CDR3: CASSSRQGFNYGYTF
DNA: TGTGCCAGCAGCTCTCGCCAGGGATTCAACTATGGCTACACCTTC

size: once
J: TRBJ2-4
V: TRBV7-2
D: TRBD2
CDR3: CASSLEAGGGDIQYF
DNA: TGTGCCAGCAGCTTAGAGGCGGGGGGCGGGGACATTCAGTACTTC

size: NA
J: TRBJ2-7
V: TRBV7-9
D: NA
CDR3: CASSLTPYEQYF
DNA: TGTGCCAGCAGCTTAACCCCCTACGAGCAGTACTTC

size: once
J: TRBJ1-2
V: TRBV6-1
D: NA
CDR3: CASSEFGNRDGYTF
DNA: TGTGCCAGCAGTGAATTCGGTAATAGGGATGGCTACACCTTC

size: NA
J: TRBJ1-1
V: TRBV7-8
D: NA
CDR3: CASSLDPGQNTEAFF
DNA: TGTGCCAGCAGCTTAGATCCAGGACAGAACACTGAAGCTTTCTTT

size: NA
J: TRBJ1-1
V: TRBV3-1/TRBV3-2
D: NA
CDR3: CASGFHEGSEAFF
DNA: TGTGCCAGCGGATTTCATGAGGGGTCTGAAGCTTTCTTT

size: NA
J: TRBJ2-1
V: TRBV12-3/TRBV12-4
D: NA
CDR3: CASGIMTRTEQFF
DNA: TGTGCCAGCGGGATTATGACTAGGACTGAGCAGTTCTTC

size: NA
J: TRBJ1-3
V: TRBV19
D: NA
CDR3: CASNSPSTGHRNTIYF
DNA: TGTGCCAGTAACTCGCCCAGCACAGGCCATCGAAACACCATATATTTT

size: NA
J: TRBJ1-4
V: TRBV6-1
D: NA
CDR3: CASSEWQVGEKLFF
DNA: TGTGCCAGCAGTGAATGGCAGGTCGGTGAAAAACTGTTTTTT

size: NA
J: TRBJ2-3
V: TRBV5-1
D: NA
CDR3: CASSLSSELRTDTQYF
DNA: TGCGCCAGCAGCTTGTCGTCGGAGCTCCGCACAGATACGCAGTATTTT

size: NA
J: TRBJ2-7
V: TRBV5-4
D: NA
CDR3: CASSAGASYEQYF
DNA: TGTGCCAGCAGCGCCGGGGCCTCCTACGAGCAGTACTTC

size: NA
J: TRBJ2-7
V: TRBV3-1/TRBV3-2
D: TRBD2
CDR3: CASSPDSGSYEQYF
DNA: TGTGCCAGCAGCCCTGATAGCGGGAGTTATGAGCAGTACTTC

size: NA
J: TRBJ1-2
V: TRBV5-4
D: TRBD1
CDR3: CASSLIGQGNYGYTF
DNA: TGTGCCAGCAGCTTAATCGGACAGGGTAACTATGGCTACACCTTC

size: NA
J: TRBJ2-3
V: TRBV7-8
D: NA
CDR3: CASSPYGDTQYF
DNA: TGTGCCAGCAGCCCATACGGGGATACGCAGTATTTT

size: NA
J: TRBJ2-7
V: TRBV18
D: NA
CDR3: CASSPRGNSAYEQYF
DNA: TGTGCCAGCTCACCAAGGGGTAACAGTGCCTACGAGCAGTACTTC

size: NA
J: TRBJ1-2
V: TRBV6-4
D: NA
CDR3: CASSAGPGNYGYTF
DNA: TGTGCCAGCAGTGCTGGACCCGGCAACTATGGCTACACCTTC

size: NA
J: TRBJ1-5
V: TRBV2
D: NA
CDR3: CASNPGANQPQHF
DNA: TGTGCCAGCAATCCGGGTGCCAATCAGCCCCAGCATTTT

size: few
J: TRBJ1-1
V: TRBV3-1/TRBV3-2
D: NA
CDR3: CASSQEWGLMNTEAFF
DNA: TGTGCCAGCAGCCAAGAGTGGGGACTTATGAACACTGAAGCTTTCTTT

size: NA
J: TRBJ2-1
V: TRBV5-6
D: TRBD2
CDR3: CASRGTSGDVQFF
DNA: TGTGCCAGCCGGGGGACCAGCGGGGACGTGCAGTTCTTC

size: NA
J: TRBJ2-1
V: TRBV5-4
D: TRBD1
CDR3: CASSIRQGSYNEQFF
DNA: TGTGCCAGCAGCATCCGACAGGGTTCCTACAATGAGCAGTTCTTC

size: NA
J: TRBJ2-7
V: TRBV5-1
D: NA
CDR3: CASSLTAGSAGLEQYF
DNA: TGCGCCAGCAGCTTGACTGCAGGTTCGGCAGGGCTCGAGCAGTACTTC

size: NA
J: TRBJ1-2
V: TRBV18
D: TRBD1
CDR3: CASSRQGLSGYTF
DNA: TGTGCCAGCTCACGACAGGGGCTAAGTGGCTACACCTTC

size: NA
J: TRBJ2-2
V: TRBV7-9
D: NA
CDR3: CASSFGAETAGELFF
DNA: TGTGCCAGCAGCTTTGGAGCAGAAACTGCCGGGGAGCTGTTTTTT

size: once
J: TRBJ1-5
V: TRBV19
D: NA
CDR3: CASSFSAVSNQPQHF
DNA: TGTGCCAGTAGTTTCTCGGCAGTAAGCAATCAGCCCCAGCATTTT

size: few
J: TRBJ2-3
V: TRBV7-9
D: NA
CDR3: CASSRPDHTDTQYF
DNA: TGTGCCAGCAGCCGCCCGGACCACACAGATACGCAGTATTTT

size: NA
J: TRBJ2-3
V: TRBV21-1
D: NA
CDR3: CASSKRFTDTQYF
DNA: TGTGCCAGCAGCAAAAGGTTCACAGATACGCAGTATTTT

size: NA
J: TRBJ2-3
V: TRBV6-5
D: TRBD1
CDR3: CASRTGQALGDTQYF
DNA: TGTGCCAGCAGGACCGGACAGGCTCTAGGAGATACGCAGTATTTT